This record covers a single T cell receptor beta chain. The sample originates from a study of blood T cell repertoires in COVID-19. For the study at large: There were acute and convalescent COVID-19 samples, and they came from the United States, Italy and Spain.

Trimming left V 7 bases short and J 8 bases short, with 20 bases between. This CDR3 spans 14 amino acids. CDR1 and CDR2 from the germline V gene are MNHEY and SVGAGI. The data were produced by immunoSEQ multiplex PCR, yet TCRdb's version contains in-frame clones alone and is incomplete. The table records approximately 200,000 clones, 82% of them present only once. The study assigned cohorts using participant-reported clinical history. The source is a man aged 35 to 55 who had recovered from COVID-19. The V and J genes are TRBV6-5 and TRBJ1-2; D is perhaps TRBD1 (6 bases). The sequenced sample was PBMCs or T cells enriched from blood (not recorded which). The CDR3 DNA is TGTGCCAGCAACCCTGTGGGGGGGGCGTGGGGCTACACCTTC. Protein product: CASNPVGGAWGYTF.